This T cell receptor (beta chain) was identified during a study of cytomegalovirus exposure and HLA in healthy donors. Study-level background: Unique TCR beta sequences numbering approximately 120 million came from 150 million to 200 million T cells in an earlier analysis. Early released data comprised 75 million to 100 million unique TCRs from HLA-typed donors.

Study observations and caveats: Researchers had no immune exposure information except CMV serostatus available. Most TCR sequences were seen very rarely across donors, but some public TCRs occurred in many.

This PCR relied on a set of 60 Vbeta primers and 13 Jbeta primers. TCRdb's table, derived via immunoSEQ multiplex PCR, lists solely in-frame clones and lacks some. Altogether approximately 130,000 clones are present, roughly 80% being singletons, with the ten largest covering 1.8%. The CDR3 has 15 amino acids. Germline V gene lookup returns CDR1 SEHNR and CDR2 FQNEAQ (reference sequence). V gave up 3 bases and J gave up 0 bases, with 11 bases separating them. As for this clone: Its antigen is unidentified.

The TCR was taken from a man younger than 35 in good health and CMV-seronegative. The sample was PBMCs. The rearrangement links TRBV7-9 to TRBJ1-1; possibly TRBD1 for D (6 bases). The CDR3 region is CASSLDSPMNTEAFF. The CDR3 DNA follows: TGTGCCAGCAGCTTGGACAGCCCCATGAACACTGAAGCTTTCTTT. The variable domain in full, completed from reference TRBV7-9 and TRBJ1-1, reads DTGVSQNPRHKITKRGQNVTFRCDPISEHNRLYWYRQTLGQGPEFLTYFQNEAQLEKSRLLSDRFSAERPKGSFSTLEIQRTEQGDSAMYLCASSLDSPMNTEAFFGQGTRLTVV.